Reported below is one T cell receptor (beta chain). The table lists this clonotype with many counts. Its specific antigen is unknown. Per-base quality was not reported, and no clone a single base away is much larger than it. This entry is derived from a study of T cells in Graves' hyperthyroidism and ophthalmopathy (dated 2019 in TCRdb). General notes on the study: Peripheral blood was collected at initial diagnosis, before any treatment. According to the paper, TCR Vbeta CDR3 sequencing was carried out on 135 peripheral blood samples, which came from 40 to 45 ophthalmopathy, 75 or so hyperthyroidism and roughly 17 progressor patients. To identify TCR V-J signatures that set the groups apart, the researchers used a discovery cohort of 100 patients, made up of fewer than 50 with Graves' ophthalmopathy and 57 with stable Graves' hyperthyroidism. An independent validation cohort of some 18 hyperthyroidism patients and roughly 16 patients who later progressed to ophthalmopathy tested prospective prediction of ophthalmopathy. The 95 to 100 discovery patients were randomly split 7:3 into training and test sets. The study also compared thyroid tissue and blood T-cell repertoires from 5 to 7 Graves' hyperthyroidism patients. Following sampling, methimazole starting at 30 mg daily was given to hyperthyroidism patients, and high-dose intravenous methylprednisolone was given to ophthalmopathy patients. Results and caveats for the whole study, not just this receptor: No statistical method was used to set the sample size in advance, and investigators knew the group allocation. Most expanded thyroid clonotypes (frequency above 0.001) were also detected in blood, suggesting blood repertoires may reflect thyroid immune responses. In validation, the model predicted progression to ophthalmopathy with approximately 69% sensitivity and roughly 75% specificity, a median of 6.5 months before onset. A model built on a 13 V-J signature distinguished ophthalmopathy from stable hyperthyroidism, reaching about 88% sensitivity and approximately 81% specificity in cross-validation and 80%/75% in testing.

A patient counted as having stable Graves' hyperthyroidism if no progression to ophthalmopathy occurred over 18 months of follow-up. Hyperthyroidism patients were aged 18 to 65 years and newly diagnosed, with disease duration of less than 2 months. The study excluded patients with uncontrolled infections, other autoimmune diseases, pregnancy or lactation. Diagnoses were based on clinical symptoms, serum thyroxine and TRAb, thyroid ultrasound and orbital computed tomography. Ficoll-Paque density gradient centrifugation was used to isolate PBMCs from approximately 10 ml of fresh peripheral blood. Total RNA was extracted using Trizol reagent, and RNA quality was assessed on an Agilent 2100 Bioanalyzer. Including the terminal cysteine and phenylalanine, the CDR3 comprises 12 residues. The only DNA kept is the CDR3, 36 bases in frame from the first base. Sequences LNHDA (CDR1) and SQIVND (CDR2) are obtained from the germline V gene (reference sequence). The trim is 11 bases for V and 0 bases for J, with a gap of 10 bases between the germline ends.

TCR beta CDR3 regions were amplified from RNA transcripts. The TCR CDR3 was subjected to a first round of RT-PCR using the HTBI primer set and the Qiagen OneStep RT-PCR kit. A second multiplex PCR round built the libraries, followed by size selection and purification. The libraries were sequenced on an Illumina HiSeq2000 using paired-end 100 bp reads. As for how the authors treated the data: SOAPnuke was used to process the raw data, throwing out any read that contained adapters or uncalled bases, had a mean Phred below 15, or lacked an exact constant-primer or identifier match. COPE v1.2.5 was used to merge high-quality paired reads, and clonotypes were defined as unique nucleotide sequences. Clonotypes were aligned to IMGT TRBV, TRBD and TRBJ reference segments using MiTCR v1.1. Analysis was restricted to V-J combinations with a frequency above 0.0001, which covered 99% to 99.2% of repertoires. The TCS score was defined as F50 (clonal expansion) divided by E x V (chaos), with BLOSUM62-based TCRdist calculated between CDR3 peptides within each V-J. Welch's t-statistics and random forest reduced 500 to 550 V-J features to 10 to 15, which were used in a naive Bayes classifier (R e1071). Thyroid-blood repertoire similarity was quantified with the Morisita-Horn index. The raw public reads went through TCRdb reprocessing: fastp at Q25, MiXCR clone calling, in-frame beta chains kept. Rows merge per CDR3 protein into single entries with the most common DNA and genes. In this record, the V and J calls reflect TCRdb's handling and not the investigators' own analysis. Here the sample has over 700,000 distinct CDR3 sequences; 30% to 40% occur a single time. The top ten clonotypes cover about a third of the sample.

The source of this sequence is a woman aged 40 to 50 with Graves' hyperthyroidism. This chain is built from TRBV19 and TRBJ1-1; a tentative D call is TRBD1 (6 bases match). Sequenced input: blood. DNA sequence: TGTGCCTCACAGGGAATGAACACTGAAGCTTTCTTT. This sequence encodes CASQGMNTEAFF. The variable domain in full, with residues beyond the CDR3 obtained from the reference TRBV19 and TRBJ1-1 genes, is DGGITQSPKYLFRKEGQNVTLSCEQNLNHDAMYWYRQDPGQGLRLIYYSQIVNDFQKGDIAEGYSVSREKKESFPLTVTSAQKNPTAFYLCASQGMNTEAFFGQGTRLTVV.